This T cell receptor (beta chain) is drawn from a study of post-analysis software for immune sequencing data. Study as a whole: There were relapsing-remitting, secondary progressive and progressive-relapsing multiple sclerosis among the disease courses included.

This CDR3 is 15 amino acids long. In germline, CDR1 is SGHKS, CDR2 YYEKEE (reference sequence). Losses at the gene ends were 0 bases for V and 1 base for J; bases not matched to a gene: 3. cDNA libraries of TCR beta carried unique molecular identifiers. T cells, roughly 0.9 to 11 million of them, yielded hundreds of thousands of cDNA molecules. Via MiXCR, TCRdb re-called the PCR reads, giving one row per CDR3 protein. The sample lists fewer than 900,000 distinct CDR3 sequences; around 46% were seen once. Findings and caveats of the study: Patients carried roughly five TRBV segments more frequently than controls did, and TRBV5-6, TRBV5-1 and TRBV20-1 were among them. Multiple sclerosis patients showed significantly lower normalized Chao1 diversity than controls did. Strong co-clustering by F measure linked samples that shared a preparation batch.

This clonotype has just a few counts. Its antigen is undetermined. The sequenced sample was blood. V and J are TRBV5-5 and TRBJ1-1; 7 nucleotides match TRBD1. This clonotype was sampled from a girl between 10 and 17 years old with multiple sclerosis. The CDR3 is CASSLEGQSNTEAFF. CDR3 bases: TGTGCCAGCAGCTTGGAGGGACAGTCGAACACTGAAGCTTTCTTT.